This T cell receptor beta chain derives from a study of Graves' ophthalmopathy and Graves' hyperthyroidism. Germline values: CDR1 LNHDA, CDR2 SQIVND (reference sequence). V was pared by 4 bases and J by 4 bases, with 20 bases between. This CDR3 contains 16 residues. RNA served as the template for amplifying TCR beta CDR3 regions. First-round RT-PCR with HTBI primers preceded a second-round multiplex PCR. TCRdb recomputed calls from the multiplex PCR reads with MiXCR, one row per CDR3 protein. The sample holds under 250,000 distinct CDR3 sequences; less than 30% are singletons and the top ten take about 9.1%. This clonotype was seen many times.

Sequenced material: peripheral blood. This clonotype was sampled from a man in his forties or fifties with Graves' ophthalmopathy. The chain is built from TRBV19 and TRBJ2-7, with D perhaps being TRBD1 or TRBD2 (5 bases each). The CDR3 is CASSKAEDQGVYEQYF. The CDR3 nucleotides read TGTGCCAGTAGTAAAGCTGAAGATCAGGGAGTTTACGAGCAGTACTTC.